The 14 T cell receptor beta chains given below trace back to one sample, sequenced in a study of response to subunit inactivated influenza vaccine. From the RT-PCR reads, TCRdb called clonotypes with MiXCR, one entry per CDR3 protein. Here the sample spans about 180,000 distinct CDR3 sequences, around 9.2% being singletons. The material was non-naive T cells sorted from PBMCs, obtained on the day of vaccination. Receptor source: a man in his forties or fifties who received an inactivated influenza vaccine.

The V call is TRBV5-1, the J call TRBJ1-4, with TRBD1 identical over 7 bases. Trimming took 5 bases from V and 4 from J; bases not matched to a gene: 11. This CDR3 contains 16 residues. In germline, CDR1 is SGHRS, CDR2 YFSETQ. CDR3 residues: CASRFQPGQSNEKLFF. The CDR3 DNA is TGCGCCAGCAGATTTCAGCCGGGACAGAGTAATGAAAAACTGTTTTTT. Using reference TRBV5-1 and TRBJ1-4 for the parts outside the CDR3, the full variable domain is KAGVTQTPRYLIKTRGQQVTLSCSPISGHRSVSWYQQTPGQGLQFLFEYFSETQRNKGNFPGRFSGRQFSNSRSEMNVSTLELGDSALYLCASRFQPGQSNEKLFFGSGTQLSVL.

This clonotype has only a few counts. The chain employs TRBV14 and TRBJ2-3, with a possible D match to TRBD1 (5 bases). Germline-derived CDR1 and CDR2 are SGHDN and FVKESK. The CDR3 is 15 amino acids. V was pared by 1 base and J by 4 bases, with 12 bases between. For the CDR3, the DNA is TGTGCCAGCAGCCAAGTGGGGCTAGTACCAGATACGCAGTATTTT. Translated: CASSQVGLVPDTQYF.

This rearrangement joins TRBV11-2 to TRBJ2-7; D remains unclear. Germline V gene data show CDR1 as SGHAT and CDR2 as FQNNGV. The V and J ends lost 5 bases and 3 bases respectively, with 8 bases between them. The CDR3 consists of 12 residues. This CDR3 reads CASSAQLYEQYF. As DNA, the CDR3 is TGTGCCAGCAGCGCCCAACTCTACGAGCAGTACTTC.

A single count supports this clonotype. The chain couples TRBV30 to TRBJ1-5; D possibly corresponds to TRBD1 (5 bases). V was pared by 0 bases and J by 6 bases, with 24 bases between. From germline, CDR1 is GTSNPN and CDR2 SVGIG (reference sequence). This CDR3 has 18 residues. The CDR3: CAWSVSRTFRQGAQPQHF. In DNA, the CDR3 is TGTGCCTGGAGTGTATCGAGGACCTTCCGGCAGGGCGCTCAGCCCCAGCATTTT.

CDR3 loop: CASSLASMNTEAFF. CDR3 coding DNA: TGTGCCAGCAGTTTAGCCAGCATGAACACTGAAGCTTTCTTT. The V gene is TRBV27, the J gene TRBJ1-1, with D unresolved. Trimming cost V 2 bases and J 0 bases, with 7 bases left between them. CDR3 length: 14 amino acids. Germline V gene lookup returns CDR1 MNHEY and CDR2 SMNVEV (reference sequence).

The chain couples TRBV7-2 to TRBJ2-3; D possibly corresponds to TRBD2 (5 bases). The CDR3 runs 12 residues. Germline V lookup: CDR1 SGHTA, CDR2 FQGNSA. The V end was cut by 5 bases, the J end by 13 bases, with 16 bases between. The CDR3 here is CASSLPARREYF. DNA of the CDR3: TGTGCCAGCAGCCTACCCGCCCGGCGGGAGTATTTT.

This clonotype was observed a few times. CDR3 region: CASSLNRVQETQYF. CDR3 in DNA: TGCGCCAGCAGCTTGAACAGAGTTCAAGAGACCCAGTACTTC. V and J are TRBV5-1 and TRBJ2-5; D call uncertain. In germline, CDR1 is SGHRS, CDR2 YFSETQ. CDR3 length equals 14 residues. V dropped 1 base and J dropped 2 bases, with 9 bases sitting between them.

A few counts support this clonotype. The chain has TRBV30 and TRBJ2-1, with 7 bases aligning to TRBD1. Germline CDR1 and CDR2: GTSNPN and SVGIG (reference sequence). The CDR3 length is 13 residues. The V segment lost 0 bases and the J segment 15 bases; nucleotides outside the gene matches: 11. CDR3 in amino acids: CAWSVMFRQGPFF. The CDR3 coding sequence is TGTGCCTGGAGTGTGATGTTTCGACAGGGTCCGTTCTTC.

The CDR3 DNA reads as TGTGCCAGCAGTCCCGCCGGGACAGGGGGCTGGGAGACCCAGTACTTC. It translates to CASSPAGTGGWETQYF. The chain recombines TRBV12-3 or TRBV12-4 with TRBJ2-5; 12 positions match TRBD1. Losses at the gene ends were 5 bases for V and 5 bases for J; bases not matched to a gene: 9. There are 16 residues in the CDR3.

This clonotype was counted ten times or more. The chain employs TRBV6-1 and TRBJ2-1; 11 positions agree with TRBD2. The germline gives CDR1 MNHNS, CDR2 SASEGT. This CDR3 spans 15 amino acids. The ends lost 6 bases at V and 3 bases at J; junction bases unmatched: 4. CDR3 sequence (DNA): TGTGCCAGCAGGCATACTAGCGGGAGCTACAATGAGCAGTTCTTC. This translates into CASRHTSGSYNEQFF.

CDR3 coding DNA: TGCAGTGCTAGAGAGGGTAGCGGGAGGGCAGAGACCCAGTACTTC. Its translation: CSAREGSGRAETQYF. The chain is built from TRBV20-1 and TRBJ2-5, with TRBD2 identical over 11 bases. The J segment lost 4 bases and the V segment lost 0 bases, leaving 4 bases of the junction unmatched. This CDR3 region has 15 residues. The germline gives CDR1 DFQATT, CDR2 SNEGSKA (reference sequence).

This clonotype has only a few counts. V is TRBV6-1 and J is TRBJ1-1; 7 nucleotides agree with TRBD1. The CDR3 covers 14 residues. Germline V lookup: CDR1 MNHNS, CDR2 SASEGT. V shed 7 bases and J 1 base; nucleotides not matched to a gene: 6. As DNA, the CDR3 is TGTGCCAGCACCCCAGGGGGGGGGAACACTGAAGCTTTCTTT. It encodes CASTPGGGNTEAFF.

The gene calls are TRBV6-1 and TRBJ1-1, with 9 bases that match TRBD1. The germline gives CDR1 MNHNS, CDR2 SASEGT. Unmatched junction bases numbered 5, after V lost 5 bases and J lost 7 bases. CDR3 length: 13 amino acids. The CDR3 region is CASSQGQGREAFF. CDR3 sequence (DNA): TGTGCCAGCAGTCAGGGACAGGGCCGTGAAGCTTTCTTT.

In this sample, this clonotype turned up many times. The rearrangement uses TRBV2 and TRBJ2-7, with D unclear. The CDR3 extends over 14 amino acids. V was clipped by 6 bases and J by 0 bases, with 12 bases between them. Germline V gene sequence: CDR1 SNHLY, CDR2 FYNNEI. Written as DNA, the CDR3 is TGTGCCAGCAGGGATGCACTGACCTCCTACGAGCAGTACTTC. Its translation is CASRDALTSYEQYF.